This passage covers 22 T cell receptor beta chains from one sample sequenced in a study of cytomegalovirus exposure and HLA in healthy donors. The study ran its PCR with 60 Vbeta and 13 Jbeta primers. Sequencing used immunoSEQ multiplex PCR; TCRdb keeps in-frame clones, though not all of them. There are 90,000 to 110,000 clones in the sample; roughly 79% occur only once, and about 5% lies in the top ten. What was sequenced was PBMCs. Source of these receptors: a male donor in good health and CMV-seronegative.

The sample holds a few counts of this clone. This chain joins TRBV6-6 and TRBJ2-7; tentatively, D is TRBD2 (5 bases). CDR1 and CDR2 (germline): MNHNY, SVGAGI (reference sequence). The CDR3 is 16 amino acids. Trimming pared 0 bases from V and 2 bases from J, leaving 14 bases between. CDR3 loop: CASSYSAAAATYEQYF. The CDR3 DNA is TGTGCCAGCAGTTACTCGGCAGCGGCTGCGACCTACGAGCAGTACTTC.

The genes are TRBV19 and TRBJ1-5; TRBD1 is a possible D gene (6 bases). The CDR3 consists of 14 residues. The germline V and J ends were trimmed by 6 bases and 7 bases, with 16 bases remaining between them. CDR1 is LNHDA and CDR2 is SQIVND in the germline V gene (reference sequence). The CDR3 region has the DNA TGTGCCAGTAGGAACAGGGACGCAGGACAGCCCCAGCATTTT. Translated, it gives CASRNRDAGQPQHF.

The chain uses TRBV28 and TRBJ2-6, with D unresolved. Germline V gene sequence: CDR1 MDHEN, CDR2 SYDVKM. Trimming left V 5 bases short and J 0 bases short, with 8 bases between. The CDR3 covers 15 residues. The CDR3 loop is CASSHSSSGANVLTF. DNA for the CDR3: TGTGCCAGCAGTCACAGCAGCTCTGGGGCCAACGTCCTGACTTTC.

The CDR3: CASSLVIATHTDTQYF. The CDR3, as DNA: TGTGCCAGCAGCTTAGTAATAGCCACACACACAGATACGCAGTATTTT. This chain uses TRBV11-2 with TRBJ2-3, with no clear D. Trimming left V 1 base short and J 2 bases short, with 13 bases between. The CDR3 runs to 16 residues. Germline-derived CDR1 and CDR2 are SGHAT and FQNNGV.

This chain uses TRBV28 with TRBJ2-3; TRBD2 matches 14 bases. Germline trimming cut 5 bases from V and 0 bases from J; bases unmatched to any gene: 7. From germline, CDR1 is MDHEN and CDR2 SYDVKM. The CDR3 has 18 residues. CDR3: CASSPGLAGDPSTDTQYF. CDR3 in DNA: TGTGCCAGCAGTCCGGGACTAGCGGGGGACCCTAGCACAGATACGCAGTATTTT.

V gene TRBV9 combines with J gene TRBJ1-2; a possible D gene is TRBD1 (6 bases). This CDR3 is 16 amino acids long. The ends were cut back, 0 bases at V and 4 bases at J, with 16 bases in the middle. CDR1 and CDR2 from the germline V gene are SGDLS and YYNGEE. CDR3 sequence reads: CASSVEPGRGGYGYTF. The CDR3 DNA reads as TGTGCCAGCAGCGTAGAACCCGGCCGAGGGGGCTATGGCTACACCTTC.

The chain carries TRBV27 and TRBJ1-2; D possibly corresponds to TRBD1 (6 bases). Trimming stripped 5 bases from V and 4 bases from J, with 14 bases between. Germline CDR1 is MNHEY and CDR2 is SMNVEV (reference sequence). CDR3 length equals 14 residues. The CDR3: CASSPPDRTYGYTF. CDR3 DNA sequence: TGTGCCAGCAGTCCCCCAGACAGGACCTATGGCTACACCTTC.

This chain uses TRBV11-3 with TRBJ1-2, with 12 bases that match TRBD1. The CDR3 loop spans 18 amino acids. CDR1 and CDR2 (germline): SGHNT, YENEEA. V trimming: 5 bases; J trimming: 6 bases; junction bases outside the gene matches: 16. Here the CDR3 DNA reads TGTGCCAGCAGCCCGAGCCTCCGGGACAGGGGGCTGTGGAATGGCTACACCTTC. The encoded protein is CASSPSLRDRGLWNGYTF. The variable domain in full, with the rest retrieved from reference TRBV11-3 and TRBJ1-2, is EAGVVQSPRYKIIEKKQPVAFWCNPISGHNTLYWYLQNLGQGPELLIRYENEEAVDDSQLPKDRFSAERLKGVDSTLKIQPAELGDSAVYLCASSPSLRDRGLWNGYTFGSGTRLTVV.

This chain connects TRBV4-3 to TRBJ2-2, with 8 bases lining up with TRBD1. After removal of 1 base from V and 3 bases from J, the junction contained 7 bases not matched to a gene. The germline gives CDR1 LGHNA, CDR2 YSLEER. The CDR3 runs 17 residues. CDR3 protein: CASSQVAGQGDTGELFF. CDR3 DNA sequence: TGCGCCAGCAGCCAAGTAGCTGGACAGGGAGACACCGGGGAGCTGTTTTTT.

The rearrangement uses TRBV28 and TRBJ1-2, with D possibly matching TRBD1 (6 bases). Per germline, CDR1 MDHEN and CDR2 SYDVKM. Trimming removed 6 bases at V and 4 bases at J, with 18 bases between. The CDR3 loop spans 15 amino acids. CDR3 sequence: CASRRPGGTSYGYTF. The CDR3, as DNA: TGTGCCAGCAGGAGGCCGGGGGGCACGAGCTATGGCTACACCTTC.

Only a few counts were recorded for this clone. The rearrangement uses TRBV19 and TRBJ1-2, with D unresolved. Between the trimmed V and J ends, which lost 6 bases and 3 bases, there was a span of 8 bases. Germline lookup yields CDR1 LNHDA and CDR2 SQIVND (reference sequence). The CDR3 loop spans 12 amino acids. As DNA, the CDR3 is TGTGCCAGTAGGCGAGATTACTATGGCTACACCTTC. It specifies CASRRDYYGYTF.

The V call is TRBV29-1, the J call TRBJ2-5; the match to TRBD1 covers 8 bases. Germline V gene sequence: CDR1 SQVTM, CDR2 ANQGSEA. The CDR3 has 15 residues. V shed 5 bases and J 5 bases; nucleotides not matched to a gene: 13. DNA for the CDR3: TGCAGCGTTCGGCAGGGGGCGCCTTCCGCCGAGACCCAGTACTTC. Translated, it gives CSVRQGAPSAETQYF.

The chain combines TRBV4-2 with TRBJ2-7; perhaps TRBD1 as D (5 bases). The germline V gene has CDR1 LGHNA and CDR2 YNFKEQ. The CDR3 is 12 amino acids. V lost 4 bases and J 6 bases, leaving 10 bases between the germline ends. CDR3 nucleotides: TGTGCCAGCAGCCCGCAGGGAACCGAGCAGTACTTC. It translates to CASSPQGTEQYF.

CDR3 residues: CASRIRDRGTGELFF. DNA of the CDR3: TGTGCCAGCAGAATCCGGGACAGGGGCACCGGGGAGCTGTTTTTT. The chain is built from TRBV7-3 and TRBJ2-2, with 10 positions matching TRBD1. This CDR3 has 15 residues. J lost 4 bases, V lost 6 bases, and 5 bases had no gene match. Germline-derived CDR1 and CDR2 are SGHTA and FQGTGA.

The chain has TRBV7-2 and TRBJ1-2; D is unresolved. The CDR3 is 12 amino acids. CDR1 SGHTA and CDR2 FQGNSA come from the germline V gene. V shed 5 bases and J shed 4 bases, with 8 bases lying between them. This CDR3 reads CASSETSYGYTF. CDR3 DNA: TGTGCCAGCAGCGAGACAAGCTATGGCTACACCTTC. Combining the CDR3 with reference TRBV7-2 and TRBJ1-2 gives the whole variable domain GAGVSQSPSNKVTEKGKDVELRCDPISGHTALYWYRQSLGQGLEFLIYFQGNSAPDKSGLPSDRFSAERTGGSVSTLTIQRTQQEDSAVYLCASSETSYGYTFGSGTRLTVV.

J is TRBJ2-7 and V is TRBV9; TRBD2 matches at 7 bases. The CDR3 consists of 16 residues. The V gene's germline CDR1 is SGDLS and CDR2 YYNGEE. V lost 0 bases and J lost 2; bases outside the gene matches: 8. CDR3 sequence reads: CASSVDGGSFTYEQYF. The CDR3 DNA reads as TGTGCCAGCAGCGTAGATGGCGGGAGCTTCACCTACGAGCAGTACTTC. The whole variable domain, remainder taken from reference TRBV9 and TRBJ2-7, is DSGVTQTPKHLITATGQRVTLRCSPRSGDLSVYWYQQSLDQGLQFLIQYYNGEERAKGNILERFSAQQFPDLHSELNLSSLELGDSALYFCASSVDGGSFTYEQYFGPGTRLTVT.

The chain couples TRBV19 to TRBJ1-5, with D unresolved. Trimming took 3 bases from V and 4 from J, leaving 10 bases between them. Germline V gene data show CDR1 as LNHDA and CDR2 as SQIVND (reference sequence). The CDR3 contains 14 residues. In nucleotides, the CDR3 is TGTGCCAGTAGTATGACATTATCGAATCAGCCCCAGCATTTT. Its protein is CASSMTLSNQPQHF.

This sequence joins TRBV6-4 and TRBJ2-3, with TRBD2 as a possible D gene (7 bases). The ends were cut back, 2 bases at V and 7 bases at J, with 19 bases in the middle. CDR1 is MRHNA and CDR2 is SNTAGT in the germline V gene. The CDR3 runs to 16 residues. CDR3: CASSDKGAGAGNTQYF. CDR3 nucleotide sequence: TGTGCCAGCAGTGACAAAGGCGCGGGGGCCGGGAATACGCAGTATTTT.

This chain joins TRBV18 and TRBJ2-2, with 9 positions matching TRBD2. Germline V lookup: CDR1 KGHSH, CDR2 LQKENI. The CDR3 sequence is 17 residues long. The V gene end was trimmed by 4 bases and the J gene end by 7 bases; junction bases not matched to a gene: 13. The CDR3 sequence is CASSLSGASGTVGELFF. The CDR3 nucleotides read TGTGCCAGCTCACTTTCGGGGGCTAGCGGGACCGTCGGGGAGCTGTTTTTT.

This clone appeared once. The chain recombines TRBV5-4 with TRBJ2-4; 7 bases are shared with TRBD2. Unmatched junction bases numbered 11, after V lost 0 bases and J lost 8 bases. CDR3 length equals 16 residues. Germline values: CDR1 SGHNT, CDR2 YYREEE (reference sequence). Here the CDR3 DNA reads TGTGCCAGCAGCTTGGCCCTGGGCGGGAGTTTATACATTCAGTACTTC. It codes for CASSLALGGSLYIQYF.

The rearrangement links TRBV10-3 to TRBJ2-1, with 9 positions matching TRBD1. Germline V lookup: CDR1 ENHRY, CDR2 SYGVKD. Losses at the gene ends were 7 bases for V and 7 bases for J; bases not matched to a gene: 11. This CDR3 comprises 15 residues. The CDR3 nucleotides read TGTGCCATCAATGGGGGACAGGGTATGGTTAATGAGCAGTTCTTC. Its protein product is CAINGGQGMVNEQFF.

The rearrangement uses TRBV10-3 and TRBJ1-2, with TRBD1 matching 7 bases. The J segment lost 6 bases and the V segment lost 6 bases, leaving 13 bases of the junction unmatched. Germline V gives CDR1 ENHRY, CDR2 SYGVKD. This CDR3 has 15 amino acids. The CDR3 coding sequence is TGTGCCATCAGAAGCCCCGGGACAGTAAAAAATGGCTACACCTTC. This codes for CAIRSPGTVKNGYTF.